This T cell receptor beta chain originates from a study of T cell clonality in common variable immunodeficiency. General study findings and limits: Fewer TCRbeta clones were shared among CVID subjects than controls.

Trimming stripped 8 bases from V and 2 bases from J, with 8 bases between. CDR1 is WSHSY, CDR2 SAAADI, per germline. This CDR3 is built from 12 residues. Clones were read by immunoSEQ multiplex PCR, and TCRdb kept only the in-frame ones, dropping some. The sample shows around 40,000 clones, none of them appearing just once. In this sample, this clone turned up many times. The antigen is not known. The sequence runs out 3 residues before the end of the CDR3; the remainder is reconstructed from the germline J gene. The chain recombines TRBV10-2 with TRBJ2-3; D is unresolved. Sequencing input: peripheral blood mononuclear cells. The receptor was isolated from a person aged 18-70 years in good health. CDR3 loop: CASSSSTDTQYF. The sequenced part of the CDR3 DNA is TGCGCCAGCTCCAGTTCCACAGATACG.